This is a list of T cell receptor beta chains from one sample in a study of Graves' ophthalmopathy and Graves' hyperthyroidism. A single record per CDR3 protein comes from TCRdb applying MiXCR to the multiplex PCR reads. The top ten clones hold roughly 2.4% of a sample with some 350,000 distinct CDR3 sequences, about 18% of them seen once. Material: peripheral blood. The receptor set was obtained from an adult woman with stable Graves' hyperthyroidism. The CDR3 runs from the conserved cysteine through the conserved F or W. D genes are given only for firm matches. Not every row has a clone size; where given, it reads once, few, many or a size class.

TRBV5-1	NA	TRBJ1-2	few	CASSFLGAENGYTF	TGCGCCAGCAGCTTCTTGGGGGCTGAGAATGGCTACACCTTC
TRBV27	TRBD2	TRBJ2-7	NA	CASSLTSSGRAVYEQYF	TGTGCCAGCAGTTTAACATCCAGCGGGAGGGCCGTATACGAGCAGTACTTC
TRBV29-1	NA	TRBJ2-5	many	CSGGGIAETQYF	TGCAGCGGGGGGGGCATCGCAGAGACCCAGTACTTC
TRBV15	NA	TRBJ1-2	many	CATSRDLTQGGYGYTF	TGTGCCACCAGCAGAGATTTAACGCAGGGAGGCTATGGCTACACCTTC
TRBV5-1	NA	TRBJ2-4	NA	CASSESGTSVQYF	TGCGCCAGCAGCGAATCAGGCACCAGCGTTCAGTACTTC
TRBV15	NA	TRBJ1-6	many	CATSRRDSPLHF	TGTGCCACCAGCCGGAGGGACTCACCCCTCCACTTT
TRBV28	TRBD2	TRBJ2-7	many	CASSTSGTSLILSYEQYF	TGTGCCAGCAGTACTTCCGGGACTAGTCTAATACTGTCCTACGAGCAGTACTTC
TRBV10-3	NA	TRBJ2-7	many	CATWGRATRDRTYEQYF	TGTGCCACCTGGGGACGGGCCACCCGAGACCGTACCTACGAGCAGTACTTC
TRBV19	NA	TRBJ1-5	many	CASMVLGPNQPQHF	TGTGCCAGCATGGTTTTGGGGCCTAATCAGCCCCAGCATTTT
TRBV12-3/TRBV12-4	NA	TRBJ1-6	NA	CASSLALYGSYNSPLHF	TGTGCCAGCAGTTTAGCGCTCTACGGCTCCTATAATTCACCCCTCCACTTT
TRBV4-1	NA	TRBJ2-5	few	CASSRGIQETQYF	TGCGCCAGCAGCAGAGGGATACAAGAGACCCAGTACTTC
TRBV7-2	NA	TRBJ1-6	many	CASSPKREPGPSPLHF	TGTGCCAGCAGCCCAAAAAGAGAGCCGGGGCCTTCACCCCTCCACTTT
TRBV7-9	TRBD1	TRBJ2-5	many	CASSSPTGGEETQYF	TGTGCCAGCAGCTCGCCGACAGGGGGGGAAGAGACCCAGTACTTC
TRBV27	TRBD2	TRBJ2-7	many	CASSLTSVSYEQYF	TGTGCCAGCAGTTTGACTAGCGTCTCCTACGAGCAGTACTTC
TRBV27	NA	TRBJ1-3	few	CASRRRGSGNTIYF	TGTGCCAGCAGACGGAGGGGCTCTGGAAACACCATATATTTT
TRBV15	TRBD1	TRBJ2-7	NA	CATSKQTGTGNDEQYF	TGTGCCACCAGCAAACAGACCGGGACAGGGAACGACGAGCAGTACTTC
TRBV11-2	NA	TRBJ2-7	NA	CASSLGVGVYEQYF	TGTGCCAGCAGCTTAGGGGTTGGAGTCTACGAGCAGTACTTC
TRBV18	NA	TRBJ2-5	many	CASSQAVAGTGETQYF	TGTGCCAGCTCGCAGGCAGTGGCGGGCACTGGCGAGACCCAGTACTTC
TRBV29-1	TRBD2	TRBJ2-7	many	CSARLAGEYEQYF	TGCAGCGCCCGACTAGCGGGGGAATACGAGCAGTACTTC
TRBV11-1	NA	TRBJ2-5	once	CASSLGDVPVGTQYF	TGTGCCAGCAGCTTGGGGGACGTTCCGGTGGGGACCCAGTACTTC
TRBV7-2	NA	TRBJ1-2	many	CASSPGGFLRNYGYTF	TGTGCCAGCAGCCCTGGGGGGTTCCTCCGTAACTATGGCTACACCTTC
TRBV4-2	NA	TRBJ2-5	NA	CASSQPGLDGRGQATQYF	TGTGCCAGCAGCCAACCCGGGCTAGACGGTAGAGGGCAAGCGACCCAGTACTTC
TRBV7-8	NA	TRBJ2-5	many	CASSLEGLAETQYF	TGTGCCAGCAGCTTAGAGGGATTAGCGGAGACCCAGTACTTC
TRBV5-1	NA	TRBJ1-2	many	CASSAQGQADGYTF	TGCGCCAGCAGCGCTCAAGGGCAGGCGGATGGCTACACCTTC
TRBV18	TRBD1	TRBJ2-2	few	CASSPPRDSGELFF	TGTGCCAGCTCACCCCCCCGGGACAGCGGGGAGCTGTTTTTT
TRBV12-3/TRBV12-4	NA	TRBJ1-1	many	CASTGFMNTEAFF	TGTGCCAGCACAGGGTTCATGAACACTGAAGCTTTCTTT
TRBV6-2/TRBV6-3	NA	TRBJ1-2	NA	CASSYVEGQVNGYTF	TGTGCCAGCAGTTACGTGGAGGGGCAAGTAAATGGCTACACCTTC
TRBV12-5	NA	TRBJ1-5	many	CASGNQGLDQPQHF	TGTGCTAGTGGTAATCAGGGATTGGACCAGCCCCAGCATTTT
TRBV6-5	NA	TRBJ2-7	many	CASRTMVYEQYF	TGTGCCAGCAGGACGATGGTCTACGAGCAGTACTTC
TRBV5-1	NA	TRBJ2-5	few	CASSLTASNQETQYF	TGCGCCAGCAGCTTAACGGCGTCGAACCAGGAGACCCAGTACTTC
TRBV5-1	NA	TRBJ1-5	once	CASSLVAGEQPQHF	TGCGCCAGCAGCTTGGTGGCTGGGGAACAGCCCCAGCATTTT
TRBV5-1	TRBD2	TRBJ2-7	many	CASSPTLLAGGWEQYF	TGCGCCAGCAGCCCTACGCTACTAGCGGGAGGATGGGAGCAGTACTTC